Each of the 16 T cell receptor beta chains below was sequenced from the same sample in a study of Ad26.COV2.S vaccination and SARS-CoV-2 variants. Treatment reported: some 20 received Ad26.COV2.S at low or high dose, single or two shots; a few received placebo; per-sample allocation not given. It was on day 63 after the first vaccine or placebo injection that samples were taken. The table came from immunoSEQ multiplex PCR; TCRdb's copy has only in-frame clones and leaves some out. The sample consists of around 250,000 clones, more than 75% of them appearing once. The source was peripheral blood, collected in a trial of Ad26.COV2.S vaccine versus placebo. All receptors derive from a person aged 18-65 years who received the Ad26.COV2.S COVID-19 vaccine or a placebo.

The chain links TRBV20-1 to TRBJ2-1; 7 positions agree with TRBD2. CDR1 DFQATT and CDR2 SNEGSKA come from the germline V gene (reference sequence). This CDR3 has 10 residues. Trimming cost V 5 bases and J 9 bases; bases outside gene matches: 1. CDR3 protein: CSAWGGEQFF. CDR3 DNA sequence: TGCAGTGCTTGGGGGGGTGAGCAGTTCTTC.

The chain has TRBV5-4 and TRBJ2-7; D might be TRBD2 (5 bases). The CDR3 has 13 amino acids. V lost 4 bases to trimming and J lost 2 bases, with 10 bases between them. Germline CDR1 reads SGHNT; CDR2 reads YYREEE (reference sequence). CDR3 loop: CASSHGLTYEQYF. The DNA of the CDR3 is TGTGCCAGCAGCCACGGACTTACCTACGAGCAGTACTTC.

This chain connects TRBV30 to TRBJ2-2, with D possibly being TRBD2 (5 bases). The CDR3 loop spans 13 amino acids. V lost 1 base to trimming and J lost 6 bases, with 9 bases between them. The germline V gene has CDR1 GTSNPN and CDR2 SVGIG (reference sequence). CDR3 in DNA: TGTGCCTGGAGTGCCCAGGAGGCCGGGGAGCTGTTTTTT. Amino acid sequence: CAWSAQEAGELFF.

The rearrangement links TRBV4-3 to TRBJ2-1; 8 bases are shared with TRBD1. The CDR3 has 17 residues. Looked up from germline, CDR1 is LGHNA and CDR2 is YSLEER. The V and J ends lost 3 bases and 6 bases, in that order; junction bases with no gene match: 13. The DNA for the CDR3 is TGCGCCAGCAGCCAGTCATCAGGGGGCAATATGGTCAATGAGCAGTTCTTC. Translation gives CASSQSSGGNMVNEQFF.

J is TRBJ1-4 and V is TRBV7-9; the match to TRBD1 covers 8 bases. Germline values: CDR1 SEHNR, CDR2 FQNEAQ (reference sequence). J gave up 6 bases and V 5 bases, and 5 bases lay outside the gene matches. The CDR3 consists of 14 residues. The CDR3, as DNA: TGTGCCAGCAGCCCGGGACAGGCGTATGAAAAACTGTTTTTT. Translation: CASSPGQAYEKLFF.

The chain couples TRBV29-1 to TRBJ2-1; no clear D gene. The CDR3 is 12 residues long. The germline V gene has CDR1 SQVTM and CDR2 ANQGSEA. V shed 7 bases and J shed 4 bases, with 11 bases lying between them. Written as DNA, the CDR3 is TGCAGCGGCTTAGCAGATTACAATGAGCAGTTCTTC. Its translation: CSGLADYNEQFF.

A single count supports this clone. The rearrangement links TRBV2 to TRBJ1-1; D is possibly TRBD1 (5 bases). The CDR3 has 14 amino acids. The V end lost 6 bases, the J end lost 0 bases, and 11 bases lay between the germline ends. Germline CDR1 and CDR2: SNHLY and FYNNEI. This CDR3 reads CASRIGAVNTEAFF. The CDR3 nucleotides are TGTGCCAGCAGGATAGGGGCTGTGAACACTGAAGCTTTCTTT.

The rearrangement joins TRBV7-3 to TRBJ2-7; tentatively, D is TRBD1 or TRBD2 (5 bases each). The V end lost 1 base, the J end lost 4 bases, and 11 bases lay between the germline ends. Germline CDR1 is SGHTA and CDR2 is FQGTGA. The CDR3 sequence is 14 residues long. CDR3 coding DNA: TGTGCCAGCAGCTTAAATTATGGGGGTTACGAGCAGTACTTC. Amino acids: CASSLNYGGYEQYF.

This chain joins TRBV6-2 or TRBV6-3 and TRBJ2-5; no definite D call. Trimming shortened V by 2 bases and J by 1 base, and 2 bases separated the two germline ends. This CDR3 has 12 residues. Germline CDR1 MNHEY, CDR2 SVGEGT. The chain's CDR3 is CASSYGQETQYF. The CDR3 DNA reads TGTGCCAGCAGTTACGGCCAAGAGACCCAGTACTTC.

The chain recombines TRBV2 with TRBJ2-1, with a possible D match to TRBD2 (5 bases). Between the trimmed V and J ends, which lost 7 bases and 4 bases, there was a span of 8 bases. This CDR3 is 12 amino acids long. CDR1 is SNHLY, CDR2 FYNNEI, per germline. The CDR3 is CASNGVYNEQFF. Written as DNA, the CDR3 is TGTGCCAGCAACGGGGTATACAATGAGCAGTTCTTC.

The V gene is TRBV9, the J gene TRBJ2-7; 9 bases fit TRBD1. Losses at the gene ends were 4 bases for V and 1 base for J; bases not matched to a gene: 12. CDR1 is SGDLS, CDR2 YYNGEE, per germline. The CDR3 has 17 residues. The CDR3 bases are TGTGCCAGCAGCTCCACCCCGAGGGGACAGGGATCCTACGAGCAGTACTTC. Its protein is CASSSTPRGQGSYEQYF. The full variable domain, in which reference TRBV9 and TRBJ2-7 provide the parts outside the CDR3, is DSGVTQTPKHLITATGQRVTLRCSPRSGDLSVYWYQQSLDQGLQFLIQYYNGEERAKGNILERFSAQQFPDLHSELNLSSLELGDSALYFCASSSTPRGQGSYEQYFGPGTRLTVT.

CDR3 coding DNA: TGTGCCAGCAGCTCCGGGGGACTAGCATCCAATGAGCAGTTCTTC. As protein: CASSSGGLASNEQFF. The chain links TRBV5-4 to TRBJ2-1; 9 bases are a match to TRBD2. There are 15 residues in the CDR3. Germline loops: CDR1 SGHNT, CDR2 YYREEE (reference sequence). The V gene end was trimmed by 3 bases and the J gene end by 6 bases; junction bases not matched to a gene: 7.

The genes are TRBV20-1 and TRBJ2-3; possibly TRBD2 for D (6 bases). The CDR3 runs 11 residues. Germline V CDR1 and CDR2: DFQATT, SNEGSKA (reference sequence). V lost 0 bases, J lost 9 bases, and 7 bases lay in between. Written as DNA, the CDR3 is TGCAGTGCTAGAGATCGGGGGACGCAGTATTTT. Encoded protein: CSARDRGTQYF.

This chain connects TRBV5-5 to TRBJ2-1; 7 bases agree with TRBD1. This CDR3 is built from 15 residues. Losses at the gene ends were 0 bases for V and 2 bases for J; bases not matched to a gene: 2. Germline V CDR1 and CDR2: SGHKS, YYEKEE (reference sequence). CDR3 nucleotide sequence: TGTGCCAGCAGCTTGGGACAGGGTCCCTACAATGAGCAGTTCTTC. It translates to CASSLGQGPYNEQFF.

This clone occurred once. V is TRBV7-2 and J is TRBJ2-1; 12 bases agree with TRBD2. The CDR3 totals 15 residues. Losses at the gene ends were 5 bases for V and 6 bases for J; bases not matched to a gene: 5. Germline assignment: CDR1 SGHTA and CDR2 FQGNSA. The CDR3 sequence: CASSRTSGGFNEQFF. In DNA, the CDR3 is TGTGCCAGCAGCCGTACTAGCGGGGGGTTCAATGAGCAGTTCTTC.

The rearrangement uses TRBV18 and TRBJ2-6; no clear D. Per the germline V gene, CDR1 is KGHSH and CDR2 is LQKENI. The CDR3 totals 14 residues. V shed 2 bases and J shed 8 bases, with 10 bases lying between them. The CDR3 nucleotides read TGTGCCAGCTCACCATCCTGGGGTACCAACGTCCTGACTTTC. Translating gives CASSPSWGTNVLTF.